This entry features one T cell receptor beta chain sequence. V trimming: 2 bases; J trimming: 9 bases; junction bases outside the gene matches: 4. The CDR3 sequence is 13 residues long. Germline V gives CDR1 SGHRS, CDR2 YFSETQ. TCRdb passed the RT-PCR reads through MiXCR, listing each CDR3 protein once. The sample includes 650,000 to 800,000 distinct CDR3 sequences, approximately 13% of them seen just once. The data originate from a study of response to subunit inactivated influenza vaccine. This specimen consisted of PBMCs from blood, obtained less than 15 days before vaccination. This sequence originates from a middle-aged man who received an inactivated influenza vaccine. The V and J genes are TRBV5-1 and TRBJ2-1, with 8 bases that match TRBD2. The CDR3 DNA reads TGCGCCAGCAGCTTTCGGGAGGGCGGTGAGCAGTTCTTC. It translates to CASSFREGGEQFF.